Sequencing of this T cell receptor beta chain was carried out in a study of cytomegalovirus exposure and HLA in healthy donors. In its sample, this clone was seen once. Its target is not known. Study-wide findings and caveats: Many donors shared some public TCRs, even though most TCR sequences were rare. Using the classifier, cytomegalovirus status was reportedly diagnosed with high specificity and sensitivity.

Germline V CDR1 and CDR2: SGHTA, FQGNSA. This CDR3 comprises 17 residues. V dropped 1 base and J dropped 4; count of bases not matched to a gene: 12. Primers included in the PCR were 60 Vbeta and 13 Jbeta primers. Clones were read by immunoSEQ multiplex PCR, and TCRdb kept only the in-frame ones, dropping some. This sample has about 180,000 clones, with around 80% found just once. Sequences were obtained from PBMCs. The TCR originated in a girl aged 5-17 years in good health and CMV-seropositive. This chain uses TRBV7-2 with TRBJ2-7, with TRBD2 identical over 8 bases. CDR3 region: CASSLGRGGREPYEQYF. CDR3 nucleotide sequence: TGTGCCAGCAGCTTAGGTCGGGGGGGCCGGGAGCCTTACGAGCAGTACTTC.